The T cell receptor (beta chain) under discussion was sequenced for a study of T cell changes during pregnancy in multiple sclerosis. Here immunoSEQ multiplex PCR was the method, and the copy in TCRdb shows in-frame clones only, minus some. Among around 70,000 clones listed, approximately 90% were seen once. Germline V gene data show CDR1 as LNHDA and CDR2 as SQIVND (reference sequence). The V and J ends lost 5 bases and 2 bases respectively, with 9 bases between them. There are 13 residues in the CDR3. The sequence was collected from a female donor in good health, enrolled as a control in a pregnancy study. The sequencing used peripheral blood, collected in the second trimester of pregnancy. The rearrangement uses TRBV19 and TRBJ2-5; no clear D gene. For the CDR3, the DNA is TGTGCCAGTAGTTCCCGAGTACAAGAGACCCAGTACTTC. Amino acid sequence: CASSSRVQETQYF.